This TCR beta chain was recovered during a study of Graves' ophthalmopathy and Graves' hyperthyroidism. Active ophthalmopathy (CAS at least 3, NOSPECS at least 4), lasting under 3 months. Enrollment excluded any patients with other autoimmune diseases, uncontrolled infections, pregnancy or lactation. RNA transcripts served as template for amplifying TCR beta CDR3 sequences. Second-round multiplex PCR came after a first-round RT-PCR that employed HTBI primers. TCRdb re-called the multiplex PCR reads through MiXCR, storing one row per CDR3 protein. The sample consists of some 170,000 distinct CDR3 sequences, 39% of them appearing once. This clonotype appeared many times. The sample comprised peripheral blood. This TCR derives from a man in his thirties or forties with Graves' ophthalmopathy.

The CDR3 protein is CASSRKIGLAGGTGELFF. DNA of the CDR3: TGTGCCAGCAGCCGCAAAATTGGACTAGCGGGAGGAACCGGGGAGCTGTTTTTT. This sequence joins TRBV7-3 and TRBJ2-2, with 14 bases matching TRBD2. With V trimmed by 5 bases and J by 5 bases, 10 bases remained unmatched. Germline lookup yields CDR1 SGHTA and CDR2 FQGTGA. The CDR3 spans 18 residues.